The 29 T cell receptor beta chains in this list originate from one sample, sequenced in a study of T cell responses to AZD1222 COVID-19 vaccine. Profiled with immunoSEQ multiplex PCR; TCRdb holds only in-frame clones, not every one. The data hold approximately 180,000 clones, with roughly nine tenths observed a single time. Sequenced here: peripheral blood, sampled on day 0 of AZD1222 vaccination. Receptor source: an adult in good health.

The chain recombines TRBV7-9 with TRBJ1-2, with D possibly TRBD1 on 5 matching bases. Per the germline V gene, CDR1 is SEHNR and CDR2 is FQNEAQ (reference sequence). Deletions cut 1 base from V and 6 bases from J, with 9 bases between. This CDR3 has 13 residues. For the CDR3, the DNA is TGTGCCAGCAGCTTAGGCAGGGCGGATGGCTACACCTTC. Its translation is CASSLGRADGYTF. Using reference TRBV7-9 and TRBJ1-2 for the parts outside the CDR3, the full variable domain is DTGVSQNPRHKITKRGQNVTFRCDPISEHNRLYWYRQTLGQGPEFLTYFQNEAQLEKSRLLSDRFSAERPKGSFSTLEIQRTEQGDSAMYLCASSLGRADGYTFGSGTRLTVV.

This sequence joins TRBV14 and TRBJ2-3; 9 bases are a match to TRBD2. The CDR3 extends over 16 amino acids. The ends lost 4 bases at V and 2 bases at J; junction bases unmatched: 7. Looked up from germline, CDR1 is SGHDN and CDR2 is FVKESK. The CDR3 is CASSPSAGGITDTQYF. The CDR3 DNA is TGTGCCAGCAGCCCTTCGGCGGGAGGGATCACAGATACGCAGTATTTT. Filled out from reference TRBV14 and TRBJ2-3, the complete variable domain reads EAGVTQFPSHSVIEKGQTVTLRCDPISGHDNLYWYRRVMGKEIKFLLHFVKESKQDESGMPNNRFLAERTGGTYSTLKVQPAELEDSGVYFCASSPSAGGITDTQYFGPGTRLTVL.

This clone is a singleton in its sample. V usage is TRBV27 and J usage is TRBJ1-6, with D uncertain. The CDR3 contains 12 residues. The V end lost 2 bases, the J end lost 7 bases, and 3 bases lay between the germline ends. The germline V gene encodes CDR1 MNHEY and CDR2 SMNVEV (reference sequence). The CDR3 reads CASSLPNSPLHF. DNA for the CDR3: TGTGCCAGCAGTTTACCGAATTCACCCCTCCACTTT.

This rearrangement joins TRBV19 to TRBJ2-7; D gene unclear. The CDR3 covers 16 residues. Trimming took off 4 bases at V and 4 bases at J, with 20 bases between the two ends. In germline, CDR1 is LNHDA, CDR2 SQIVND (reference sequence). The CDR3 is CASSTRSRAVWYEQYF. For the CDR3, the DNA is TGTGCCAGTAGTACTCGCAGCCGGGCTGTCTGGTACGAGCAGTACTTC. The full variable domain, its missing parts supplied by reference TRBV19 and TRBJ2-7, is DGGITQSPKYLFRKEGQNVTLSCEQNLNHDAMYWYRQDPGQGLRLIYYSQIVNDFQKGDIAEGYSVSREKKESFPLTVTSAQKNPTAFYLCASSTRSRAVWYEQYFGPGTRLTVT.

The chain couples TRBV7-6 to TRBJ1-2; TRBD1 is a possible D gene (5 bases). In germline, CDR1 is SGHVS, CDR2 FNYEAQ. The CDR3 runs to 15 residues. With 0 bases removed from V and 4 bases from J, the gap between germline ends came to 12 bases. CDR3 in DNA: TGTGCCAGCAGCTTAGCACCGGGACGGGCCTATGGCTACACCTTC. This gives the protein CASSLAPGRAYGYTF.

The chain has TRBV6-8 and TRBJ1-2, with D tentatively TRBD1 (5 bases). V lost 7 bases and J lost 0, with 21 bases in between. This CDR3 region has 17 residues. CDR1 and CDR2 (germline): MNHGY, SAAAGT. The CDR3 DNA follows: TGTGCCAGCACAGGAGTAGAAGAGGCAGGGCCTAACTATGGCTACACCTTC. Protein product: CASTGVEEAGPNYGYTF.

The CDR3 DNA follows: TGTGCCAGCAGCCCCGGAGGCGCGGTGAACACCGGGGAGCTGTTTTTT. Translating it yields CASSPGGAVNTGELFF. The V call is TRBV7-8, the J call TRBJ2-2; perhaps TRBD2 as D (5 bases). Trimming took off 5 bases at V and 1 base at J, with 14 bases between the two ends. The germline V gene encodes CDR1 SGHVS and CDR2 FQNEAQ. The CDR3 extends over 16 amino acids.

V gene TRBV7-3 combines with J gene TRBJ1-6, with D hard to call. This CDR3 spans 13 amino acids. Trimming left V 5 bases short and J 6 bases short, with 8 bases between. Germline V gene lookup returns CDR1 SGHTA and CDR2 FQGTGA. For the CDR3, the DNA is TGTGCCAGCAGCCGTAGGAGTAATTCACCCCTCCACTTT. Translated, it gives CASSRRSNSPLHF.

The V call is TRBV19, the J call TRBJ1-1; a possible D gene is TRBD1 (6 bases). CDR1 LNHDA and CDR2 SQIVND come from the germline V gene (reference sequence). Trimming pared 1 base from V and 10 bases from J, leaving 16 bases between. This CDR3 is 14 amino acids long. The CDR3 loop is CASSIAGVKSGAFF. For the CDR3, the DNA is TGTGCCAGTAGTATAGCAGGGGTCAAGAGCGGAGCTTTCTTT.

This clone was seen just once. V and J are TRBV12-3 or TRBV12-4 and TRBJ2-7; D not resolved. Trimming removed 6 bases at V and 3 bases at J, with 9 bases between. CDR3 length: 12 amino acids. CDR3 region: CASSSGVYEQYF. The CDR3 coding sequence is TGTGCCAGCAGCTCTGGGGTCTACGAGCAGTACTTC.

J is TRBJ2-3 and V is TRBV27; the D is unclear. Between the trimmed V and J ends, which lost 0 bases and 3 bases, there was a span of 7 bases. Germline assignment: CDR1 MNHEY and CDR2 SMNVEV (reference sequence). The CDR3 has 14 amino acids. The CDR3 DNA is TGTGCCAGCAGTTTATCTCTGCAAACAGATACGCAGTATTTT. Translated, it gives CASSLSLQTDTQYF.

V gene TRBV19 combines with J gene TRBJ2-7, with D perhaps matching TRBD1 (6 bases). The ends were cut back, 6 bases at V and 7 bases at J, with 13 bases in the middle. Germline V CDR1 and CDR2: LNHDA, SQIVND (reference sequence). The CDR3 is 12 residues long. The CDR3 loop is CASSPQGREQYF. The CDR3 DNA follows: TGTGCCAGTAGCCCACAGGGTAGGGAGCAGTACTTC. Full variable domain (missing parts from reference TRBV19 and TRBJ2-7): DGGITQSPKYLFRKEGQNVTLSCEQNLNHDAMYWYRQDPGQGLRLIYYSQIVNDFQKGDIAEGYSVSREKKESFPLTVTSAQKNPTAFYLCASSPQGREQYFGPGTRLTVT.

V gene TRBV19 combines with J gene TRBJ1-1; 9 nucleotides align to TRBD1. The CDR3 has 14 amino acids. CDR1 and CDR2 (germline): LNHDA, SQIVND (reference sequence). J lost 4 bases, V lost 6 bases, and 6 bases had no gene match. The CDR3 spells CASRTGGGGTEAFF. The CDR3 DNA sequence: TGTGCCAGTAGAACAGGGGGCGGAGGCACTGAAGCTTTCTTT. Filled out from reference TRBV19 and TRBJ1-1, the complete variable domain reads DGGITQSPKYLFRKEGQNVTLSCEQNLNHDAMYWYRQDPGQGLRLIYYSQIVNDFQKGDIAEGYSVSREKKESFPLTVTSAQKNPTAFYLCASRTGGGGTEAFFGQGTRLTVV.

This rearrangement joins TRBV19 to TRBJ1-1; D is perhaps TRBD1 (6 bases). CDR1 is LNHDA, CDR2 SQIVND, per germline (reference sequence). Trimming removed 10 bases at V and 2 bases at J, with 14 bases between. The CDR3 length is 13 residues. The CDR3 DNA is TGTGCCACCCTCCGGACAGCTAACACTGAAGCTTTCTTT. Amino acid sequence: CATLRTANTEAFF.

The V call is TRBV5-4, the J call TRBJ2-1; TRBD2 agrees at 16 bases. CDR1 and CDR2 from the germline V gene are SGHNT and YYREEE (reference sequence). V trimming: 2 bases; J trimming: 8 bases; junction bases outside the gene matches: 7. The CDR3 consists of 17 residues. Here the CDR3 reads CASSFGTSGRAGDEQFF. The CDR3 DNA reads as TGTGCCAGCAGCTTCGGGACTAGCGGGAGGGCCGGAGATGAGCAGTTCTTC.

V and J are TRBV7-9 and TRBJ2-3; D remains unclear. The CDR3 loop spans 13 amino acids. Trimming stripped 5 bases from V and 4 bases from J, with 10 bases between. Looked up from germline, CDR1 is SEHNR and CDR2 is FQNEAQ (reference sequence). The CDR3 DNA follows: TGTGCCAGCAGCCGACGATCACCAGATACGCAGTATTTT. It codes for CASSRRSPDTQYF.

This chain joins TRBV9 and TRBJ2-3, with 13 positions matching TRBD2. With 4 bases clipped from V and 6 bases from J, the junction kept 11 bases outside the gene matches. Germline loops: CDR1 SGDLS, CDR2 YYNGEE. The CDR3 totals 17 residues. DNA of the CDR3: TGTGCCAGCAGCTTAGGACTAGCGGGAGTTGGACAGGATACGCAGTATTTT. Its translation: CASSLGLAGVGQDTQYF. Together with reference TRBV9 and TRBJ2-3, the CDR3 gives the full variable domain: DSGVTQTPKHLITATGQRVTLRCSPRSGDLSVYWYQQSLDQGLQFLIQYYNGEERAKGNILERFSAQQFPDLHSELNLSSLELGDSALYFCASSLGLAGVGQDTQYFGPGTRLTVL.

V gene TRBV7-2 combines with J gene TRBJ2-3; D tentatively fits TRBD1 or TRBD2 (5 bases each). Germline V gene lookup returns CDR1 SGHTA and CDR2 FQGNSA. This CDR3 contains 16 residues. V was cut by 5 bases and J by 3 bases, with 18 bases left in between. The CDR3 DNA is TGTGCCAGCAGCCCCGAAGCCTGGGGGAGTACAGATACGCAGTATTTT. It codes for CASSPEAWGSTDTQYF.

This clone was detected a few times. The V and J genes are TRBV7-9 and TRBJ1-6, with 8 bases aligning to TRBD1. CDR1 and CDR2 (germline): SEHNR, FQNEAQ (reference sequence). The CDR3 extends over 16 amino acids. V lost 1 base and J lost 12; bases outside the gene matches: 11. The CDR3 region is CASSLDRGQVFLPLHF. The CDR3 DNA reads as TGTGCCAGCAGCTTAGACCGGGGACAGGTCTTTCTACCCCTCCACTTT.

This chain links TRBV6-5 with TRBJ2-7; 7 bases are shared with TRBD2. CDR1 is MNHEY and CDR2 is SVGAGI in the germline V gene. This CDR3 has 15 residues. V lost 5 bases, J lost 2 bases, and 9 bases stayed unmatched. CDR3: CASSTRGRSAYEQYF. Here the CDR3 DNA reads TGTGCCAGCAGTACGCGGGGGAGATCGGCCTACGAGCAGTACTTC.

The chain uses TRBV6-5 and TRBJ2-7; no definite D call. V was cut by 4 bases and J by 5 bases, with 15 bases left in between. CDR1 and CDR2 (germline): MNHEY, SVGAGI. The CDR3 consists of 14 residues. The CDR3 region is CASSSSTRSNEQYF. CDR3 bases: TGTGCCAGCAGTTCCTCAACGAGGTCCAACGAGCAGTACTTC.

The chain combines TRBV5-1 with TRBJ2-7, with 11 positions matching TRBD2. J was trimmed by 4 bases and V by 5 bases; bases with no gene match: 5. CDR3 size: 14 residues. CDR1 is SGHRS and CDR2 is YFSETQ in the germline V gene. For the CDR3, the DNA is TGCGCCAGCAGGTTCGGGACTAGCGGATACGAGCAGTACTTC. Its translation: CASRFGTSGYEQYF.

This clone was counted a single time. The CDR3 here is CASSLGAPARNTEAFF. CDR3 in DNA: TGTGCCAGCAGCTTAGGGGCGCCGGCTCGGAACACTGAAGCTTTCTTT. The gene calls are TRBV5-4 and TRBJ1-1; TRBD1 might be the D (5 bases). V lost 2 bases, J lost 1 base, and 15 bases lay in between. The CDR3 consists of 16 residues. Germline CDR1 reads SGHNT; CDR2 reads YYREEE (reference sequence).

With respect to this clone: At one boundary the junction diverges from the germline segment, which might be a read error. This sequence joins TRBV2 and TRBJ1-2, with D tentatively TRBD1 (6 bases). The CDR3 loop spans 9 amino acids. The germline V gene encodes CDR1 SNHLY and CDR2 FYNNEI. CDR3 nucleotide sequence: TGTGCCAGCAGTGAGCGGACAGTCTTC. Translating gives CASSERTVF. The full variable domain, rest sourced from reference TRBV2 and TRBJ1-2, is EPEVTQTPSHQVTQMGQEVILRCVPISNHLYFYWYRQILGQKVEFLVSFYNNEISEKSEIFDDQFSVERPDGSNFTLKIRSTKLEDSAMYFCASSERTVFGSGTRLTVV.

This clone occurred once. The chain uses TRBV5-1 and TRBJ1-3, with unresolved D. Germline CDR1 is SGHRS and CDR2 is YFSETQ. The CDR3 runs to 16 residues. The V gene lost 4 bases and the J gene lost 0 bases, with 14 bases spanning the gap. The CDR3 region is CASSPKDPLSGNTIYF. In DNA, the CDR3 is TGCGCCAGCAGCCCAAAAGACCCACTCTCTGGAAACACCATATATTTT.

The chain recombines TRBV27 with TRBJ2-2, with 14 bases matching TRBD2. The CDR3 has 18 amino acids. V shed 2 bases, J shed 4 bases, and the junction held 6 bases outside the gene matches. Germline V gene sequence: CDR1 MNHEY, CDR2 SMNVEV (reference sequence). The CDR3 reads CASSLTGGLAGVTGELFF. Written as DNA, the CDR3 is TGTGCCAGCAGTTTAACCGGGGGACTAGCGGGAGTCACCGGGGAGCTGTTTTTT.

The chain has TRBV7-9 and TRBJ1-6; D is uncertain. V was clipped by 2 bases and J by 0 bases, with 17 bases between them. Germline CDR1 SEHNR, CDR2 FQNEAQ (reference sequence). The length of the CDR3 is 19 residues. In DNA, the CDR3 is TGTGCCAGCAGCTTATATTTACGGCAGGACCTCTCCTATAATTCACCCCTCCACTTT. Residues: CASSLYLRQDLSYNSPLHF.

The chain is built from TRBV2 and TRBJ1-2, with D unresolved. Germline-derived CDR1 and CDR2 are SNHLY and FYNNEI. The CDR3 is made up of 15 amino acids. Trimming took 3 bases from V and 5 from J, leaving 16 bases between them. The CDR3 nucleotides read TGTGCCAGCAGTGAGACCCCCCGAGTCGAATATGGCTACACCTTC. Translating it yields CASSETPRVEYGYTF.

The chain recombines TRBV21-1 with TRBJ1-2. TRBV21-1 corresponds to a pseudogene. The CDR3 loop spans 15 amino acids. CDR3 sequence reads: CASSMRGRRLYGYTF. The CDR3 DNA reads as TGTGCCAGCAGCATGCGCGGCAGACGCCTATATGGCTACACCTTC.